This TCR beta chain was sequenced for a study of early T cells in non-severe SARS-CoV-2 infection. Note on this clonotype: The antigen remains unidentified.

Whole-study results and caveats: The VDJdb matching leaned toward anti-spike CD8 responses and overlooked private and CD4 specificities.

CDR3 size: 14 residues. Germline V gene lookup returns CDR1 GTSNPN and CDR2 SVGIG (reference sequence). Between the trimmed V and J ends, which lost 0 bases and 1 base, there was a span of 8 bases. From the 5' RACE reads, TCRdb called clonotypes with MiXCR, one entry per CDR3 protein. The sample records about 98,000 distinct CDR3 sequences, less than 15% being singletons. The sequence was collected from an adult who was a healthcare worker with PCR-confirmed SARS-CoV-2 infection or an uninfected control (not recorded which). Specimen: whole blood. The V call is TRBV30, the J call TRBJ2-3; D is possibly TRBD1 (6 bases). The CDR3 bases are TGTGCCTGGAGTGTGGCAGGGGGCACAGATACGCAGTATTTT. Translating it yields CAWSVAGGTDTQYF.